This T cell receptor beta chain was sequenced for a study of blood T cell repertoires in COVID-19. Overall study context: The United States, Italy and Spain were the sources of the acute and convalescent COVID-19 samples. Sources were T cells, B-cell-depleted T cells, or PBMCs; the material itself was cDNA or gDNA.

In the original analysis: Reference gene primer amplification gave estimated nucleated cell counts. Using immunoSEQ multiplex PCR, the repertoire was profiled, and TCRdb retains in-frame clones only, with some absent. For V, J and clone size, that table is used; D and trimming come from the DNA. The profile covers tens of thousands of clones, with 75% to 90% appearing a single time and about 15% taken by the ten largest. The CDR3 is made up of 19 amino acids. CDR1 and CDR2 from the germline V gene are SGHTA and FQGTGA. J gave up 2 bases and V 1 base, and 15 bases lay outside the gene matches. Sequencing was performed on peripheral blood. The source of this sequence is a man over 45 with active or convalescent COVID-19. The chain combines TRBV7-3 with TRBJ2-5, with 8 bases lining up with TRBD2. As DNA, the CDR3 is TGTGCCAGCAGCTTAAGAGGCGGGGGGTTTAACCCGACACAAGAGACCCAGTACTTC. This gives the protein CASSLRGGGFNPTQETQYF.